Below are 29 T cell receptor beta chains sequenced from a single sample in a study of control samples from healthy donors and cancer patients (dated by TCRdb to the early 2020s). Library method: the immunoSEQ multiplex PCR assay. TCRdb holds this immuneACCESS table with in-frame rearrangements only. Some clones are missing; in checked studies, unresolved V genes explain under half, and the rest has no known cause. Recorded for this sample are tens of thousands of clones; roughly nine tenths of them occurred a single time. Around 3.8% of the sample lies in the top ten. The sample comprised blood. These receptors all stem from a woman in her 50s in good health.

The V gene is TRBV6-1, the J gene TRBJ2-7; the D is unclear. The V gene lost 2 bases and the J gene lost 3 bases, with 14 bases spanning the gap. Germline CDR1 reads MNHNS; CDR2 reads SASEGT. The CDR3 consists of 15 residues. CDR3 bases: TGTGCCAGCAGTGAAAGGTCCTACTCCTTCTACGAGCAGTACTTC. Translation gives CASSERSYSFYEQYF.

This clone was seen a few times. The chain combines TRBV19 with TRBJ1-6; the D is unclear. Germline CDR1 reads LNHDA; CDR2 reads SQIVND (reference sequence). The CDR3 spans 14 residues. Trimming stripped 7 bases from V and 9 bases from J, with 16 bases between. In DNA, the CDR3 is TGTGCCAGTACGCCTCCGGGGATGGGTTCACCCCTCCACTTT. This codes for CASTPPGMGSPLHF.

The gene calls are TRBV12-3 or TRBV12-4 and TRBJ1-4; D ambiguous. V was shortened by 4 bases and J by 8 bases, with 11 bases between the two germline ends. The CDR3 has 13 residues. The DNA of the CDR3 is TGTGCCAGCAGTTGGGGTCGGAGAGAAAAACTGTTTTTT. This sequence encodes CASSWGRREKLFF.

This clone was detected only a few times. The V call is TRBV6-1, the J call TRBJ1-6; a weak D match, TRBD1 (6 bases). V lost 1 base, J lost 7 bases, and 20 bases lay in between. CDR1 is MNHNS, CDR2 SASEGT, per germline. CDR3 length equals 18 residues. CDR3 nucleotide sequence: TGTGCCAGCAGTGAAGTTCAGGGGACGTTGCTAGGGAATTCACCCCTCCACTTT. It specifies CASSEVQGTLLGNSPLHF.

J is TRBJ2-1 and V is TRBV30; no clear D gene. Germline CDR1 reads GTSNPN; CDR2 reads SVGIG (reference sequence). CDR3 length: 11 residues. The V gene lost 4 bases and the J gene lost 6 bases, with 7 bases spanning the gap. The CDR3 DNA is TGTGCCTGGACTAGGCGCAATGAGCAGTTCTTC. Amino acid sequence: CAWTRRNEQFF.

This chain connects TRBV5-6 to TRBJ2-2, with 8 positions matching TRBD1. Germline lookup yields CDR1 SGHDT and CDR2 YYEEEE. The ends lost 4 bases at V and 7 bases at J; junction bases unmatched: 9. The CDR3 spans 15 residues. CDR3 sequence reads: CASSTRTGLYGELFF. The CDR3 bases are TGTGCCAGCAGCACCAGGACAGGGCTGTACGGGGAGCTGTTTTTT.

The V call is TRBV5-8, the J call TRBJ1-1; 9 positions match TRBD1. This CDR3 comprises 14 residues. Germline V gives CDR1 SGHTS, CDR2 YDEGEE. Germline trimming cut 4 bases from V and 6 bases from J; bases unmatched to any gene: 7. The CDR3, as DNA: TGTGCCAGCAGCGCCGGGACAGGGTGGTCTGAAGCTTTCTTT. Its protein is CASSAGTGWSEAFF. Looking up the rest from reference TRBV5-8 and TRBJ1-1 gives the full variable domain: EAGVTQSPTHLIKTRGQQATLRCSPISGHTSVYWYQQALGLGLQFLLWYDEGEERNRGNFPPRFSGRQFPNYSSELNVNALELEDSALYLCASSAGTGWSEAFFGQGTRLTVV.

The chain combines TRBV6-5 with TRBJ2-7, with D possibly TRBD2 on 6 matching bases. Germline-derived CDR1 and CDR2 are MNHEY and SVGAGI. Trimming shortened V by 6 bases and J by 3 bases, and 15 bases separated the two germline ends. This CDR3 spans 14 amino acids. The CDR3 protein is CASSPMRTNYEQYF. Here the CDR3 DNA reads TGTGCCAGCAGCCCGATGAGGACTAACTACGAGCAGTACTTC.

This clone was counted between two and nine times. This chain connects TRBV11-2 to TRBJ2-6; D may be TRBD1 (6 bases). From germline, CDR1 is SGHAT and CDR2 FQNNGV. Deletions cut 5 bases from V and 1 base from J, with 18 bases between. CDR3 length equals 18 residues. The CDR3 sequence: CASSPHDRPISGANVLTF. Written as DNA, the CDR3 is TGTGCCAGCAGCCCCCACGACAGGCCTATTTCTGGGGCCAACGTCCTGACTTTC.

CDR3 in amino acids: CASRESGAEAFF. The DNA of the CDR3 is TGCGCCAGCAGGGAATCTGGAGCTGAAGCTTTCTTT. The gene calls are TRBV4-1 and TRBJ1-1; no reliable D call. V was cut by 6 bases and J by 6 bases, with 11 bases left in between. Germline CDR1 MGHRA, CDR2 YSYEKL. The CDR3 is 12 amino acids.

The chain carries TRBV2 and TRBJ2-5, with a possible D match to TRBD1 (5 bases). Germline CDR1 reads SNHLY; CDR2 reads FYNNEI. This CDR3 is 12 amino acids long. With 6 bases removed from V and 1 base from J, the gap between germline ends came to 6 bases. In DNA form, the CDR3 reads TGTGCCAGCAGGGGGCTCCAAGAGACCCAGTACTTC. This encodes CASRGLQETQYF.

This clone was seen once. This sequence joins TRBV6-5 and TRBJ1-5; TRBD1 matches 7 bases. The trim removed 7 bases at V and 6 bases at J, leaving 12 bases unmatched. The germline V gene encodes CDR1 MNHEY and CDR2 SVGAGI. This CDR3 has 15 amino acids. The DNA of the CDR3 is TGTGCCAGCACCCCGGCGGGAGGGGGCGGTCAGCCCCAGCATTTT. Its translation is CASTPAGGGGQPQHF.

The V and J genes are TRBV6-5 and TRBJ2-7; 10 bases are a match to TRBD1. The germline V gene has CDR1 MNHEY and CDR2 SVGAGI. V lost 7 bases to trimming and J lost 0 bases; unmatched junction nucleotides: 6. The CDR3 runs 15 residues. The CDR3 is CASTSGTGDSYEQYF. The CDR3 bases are TGTGCCAGCACTTCCGGGACAGGGGACTCCTACGAGCAGTACTTC.

J is TRBJ2-3 and V is TRBV19, with a weak D call TRBD2 (6 bases). Germline CDR1 is LNHDA and CDR2 is SQIVND (reference sequence). Trimming stripped 6 bases from V and 0 bases from J, with 19 bases between. This CDR3 comprises 17 residues. The CDR3 coding sequence is TGTGCCAGTAGGCCATCCCCCGGGACTTCGAGCACAGATACGCAGTATTTT. It encodes CASRPSPGTSSTDTQYF.

The V call is TRBV28, the J call TRBJ1-5; the D gene is possibly TRBD1 (5 bases). The CDR3 has 14 amino acids. The germline V gene has CDR1 MDHEN and CDR2 SYDVKM. V gave up 5 bases and J gave up 4 bases, with 12 bases separating them. The CDR3 reads CASSLGQGNQPQHF. CDR3 DNA sequence: TGTGCCAGCAGTCTGGGCCAGGGAAATCAGCCCCAGCATTTT.

V usage is TRBV29-1 and J usage is TRBJ1-1; D is perhaps TRBD1 (5 bases). This CDR3 contains 11 residues. Trimming took 7 bases from V and 1 from J, leaving 7 bases between them. Germline values: CDR1 SQVTM, CDR2 ANQGSEA. The CDR3 DNA reads TGCAGCGGGGGGGAGAACACTGAAGCTTTCTTT. Translated: CSGGENTEAFF.

This chain links TRBV5-1 with TRBJ2-7; perhaps TRBD2 as D (5 bases). The CDR3 runs to 14 residues. Germline loops: CDR1 SGHRS, CDR2 YFSETQ. The V end lost 4 bases, the J end lost 0 bases, and 11 bases lay between the germline ends. For the CDR3, the DNA is TGCGCCAGCAGCGTGGACTCTCTCTCCTACGAGCAGTACTTC. The encoded protein is CASSVDSLSYEQYF.

V and J are TRBV5-1 and TRBJ1-4; a weak D match, TRBD1 (5 bases). The CDR3 runs 14 residues. V was trimmed by 5 bases and J by 4 bases, leaving 12 bases between them. Germline CDR1 reads SGHRS; CDR2 reads YFSETQ. The CDR3 nucleotides are TGCGCCAGCAGGTCCGGGACGGGTAATGAAAAACTGTTTTTT. The encoded protein is CASRSGTGNEKLFF.

The chain recombines TRBV14 with TRBJ1-3; D is uncertain. V shed 5 bases and J shed 1 base, with 3 bases lying between them. The germline gives CDR1 SGHDN, CDR2 FVKESK. This CDR3 spans 12 amino acids. CDR3 protein: CASSASGNTIYF. The CDR3 nucleotides read TGTGCCAGCAGCGCGTCTGGAAACACCATATATTTT.

The chain recombines TRBV5-1 with TRBJ2-1, with TRBD2 matching 7 bases. V lost 0 bases and J lost 7; bases outside the gene matches: 10. Germline assignment: CDR1 SGHRS and CDR2 YFSETQ. This CDR3 region has 16 residues. The CDR3 DNA is TGCGCCAGCAGCTTGGCCGGACTAGAGAGATTAAATGAGCAGTTCTTC. Its translation is CASSLAGLERLNEQFF.

The chain links TRBV6-6 to TRBJ1-3, with D tentatively TRBD1 (6 bases). This CDR3 region has 14 residues. The V and J ends lost 7 bases and 1 base respectively, with 11 bases between them. In germline, CDR1 is MNHNY, CDR2 SVGAGI (reference sequence). In DNA, the CDR3 is TGTGCCAGCAAATCGGGGACATCTGGAAACACCATATATTTT. Translated: CASKSGTSGNTIYF.

The rearrangement links TRBV6-5 to TRBJ2-2, with D unresolved. The V gene lost 7 bases and the J gene lost 5 bases, with 17 bases spanning the gap. The CDR3 contains 15 residues. Germline V gene sequence: CDR1 MNHEY, CDR2 SVGAGI. The CDR3, as DNA: TGTGCCAGCAAAAGGTCCAGTCCTCGGACCGGGGAGCTGTTTTTT. Amino acid sequence: CASKRSSPRTGELFF.

The chain uses TRBV5-4 and TRBJ2-5; 7 bases are a match to TRBD1. With 7 bases clipped from V and 3 bases from J, the junction kept 3 bases outside the gene matches. Germline CDR1 reads SGHNT; CDR2 reads YYREEE (reference sequence). The CDR3 totals 12 residues. The CDR3 DNA reads as TGTGCCAGCGGCACAGGGGAAGAGACCCAGTACTTC. Its translation: CASGTGEETQYF. The full variable domain, completed using reference TRBV5-4 and TRBJ2-5, is ETGVTQSPTHLIKTRGQQVTLRCSSQSGHNTVSWYQQALGQGPQFIFQYYREEENGRGNFPPRFSGLQFPNYSSELNVNALELDDSALYLCASGTGEETQYFGPGTRLLVL.

The genes are TRBV18 and TRBJ2-7; no clear D. Trimming shortened V by 0 bases and J by 6 bases, and 9 bases separated the two germline ends. The CDR3 runs to 13 residues. Per the germline V gene, CDR1 is KGHSH and CDR2 is LQKENI. The CDR3 sequence is CASSPPSLFEQYF. The CDR3 DNA is TGTGCCAGCTCACCACCTAGCCTCTTCGAGCAGTACTTC.

V usage is TRBV6-5 and J usage is TRBJ1-2; tentatively, D is TRBD1 (6 bases). CDR1 and CDR2 from the germline V gene are MNHEY and SVGAGI. The CDR3 has 13 amino acids. V lost 5 bases and J 3 bases, leaving 10 bases between the germline ends. This CDR3 is CASSTQGYYGYTF. The CDR3 nucleotides read TGTGCCAGCAGTACGCAGGGGTACTATGGCTACACCTTC.

The rearrangement joins TRBV28 to TRBJ1-5, with a possible D match to TRBD1 (6 bases). V lost 2 bases and J 6 bases, leaving 8 bases between the germline ends. Germline-derived CDR1 and CDR2 are MDHEN and SYDVKM. The CDR3 runs to 13 residues. CDR3 coding DNA: TGTGCCAGCAGTTTAGGGGGCGTTCAGCCCCAGCATTTT. This translates into CASSLGGVQPQHF. Together with reference TRBV28 and TRBJ1-5, the CDR3 gives the full variable domain: DVKVTQSSRYLVKRTGEKVFLECVQDMDHENMFWYRQDPGLGLRLIYFSYDVKMKEKGDIPEGYSVSREKKERFSLILESASTNQTSMYLCASSLGGVQPQHFGDGTRLSIL.

Points on this clone: This CDR3 is also generated by other DNA sequences in the sample. The chain carries TRBV7-9 and TRBJ1-5, with 7 bases that match TRBD1. The CDR3 loop spans 13 amino acids. V lost 3 bases to trimming and J lost 4 bases; unmatched junction nucleotides: 0. Germline lookup yields CDR1 SEHNR and CDR2 FQNEAQ (reference sequence). The CDR3 DNA reads as TGTGCCAGCAGCTTGGGACAGAATCAGCCCCAGCATTTT. Translating gives CASSLGQNQPQHF.

The chain combines TRBV18 with TRBJ2-3; D is perhaps TRBD1 (5 bases). Germline CDR1 KGHSH, CDR2 LQKENI. There are 13 residues in the CDR3. The V gene lost 4 bases and the J gene lost 0 bases, with 5 bases spanning the gap. The CDR3 DNA reads TGTGCCAGCTCACAGGGGAGCACAGATACGCAGTATTTT. Its translation is CASSQGSTDTQYF.

A note on this clone: The same CDR3 can be traced to other DNA sequences in this sample. The J gene is TRBJ1-2, the V gene TRBV10-3; unclear D gene. V was cut by 2 bases and J by 7 bases, with 8 bases left in between. CDR1 and CDR2 from the germline V gene are ENHRY and SYGVKD. This CDR3 spans 12 amino acids. The CDR3 loop is CAISEGPGGYTF. CDR3 in DNA: TGTGCCATCAGTGAGGGGCCCGGTGGCTACACCTTC.